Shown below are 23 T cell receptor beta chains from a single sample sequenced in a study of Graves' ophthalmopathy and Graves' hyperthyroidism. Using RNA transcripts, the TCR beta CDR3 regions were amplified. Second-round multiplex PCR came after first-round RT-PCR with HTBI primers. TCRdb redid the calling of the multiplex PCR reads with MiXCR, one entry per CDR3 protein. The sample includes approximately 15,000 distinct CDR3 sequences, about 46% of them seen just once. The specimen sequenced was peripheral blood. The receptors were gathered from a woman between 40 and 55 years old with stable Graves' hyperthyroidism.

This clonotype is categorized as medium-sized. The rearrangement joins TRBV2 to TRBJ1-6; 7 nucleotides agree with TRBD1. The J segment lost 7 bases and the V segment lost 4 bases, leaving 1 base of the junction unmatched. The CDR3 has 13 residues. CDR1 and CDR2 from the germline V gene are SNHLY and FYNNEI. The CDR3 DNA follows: TGTGCCAGCAGTGGGGACAGAAATTCACCCCTCCACTTT. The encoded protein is CASSGDRNSPLHF.

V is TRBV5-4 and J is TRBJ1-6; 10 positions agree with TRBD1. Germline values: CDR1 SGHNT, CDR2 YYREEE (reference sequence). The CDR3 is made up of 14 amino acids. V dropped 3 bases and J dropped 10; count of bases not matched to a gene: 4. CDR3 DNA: TGTGCCAGCAGCTGGGACAGGGGAAACTCACCCCTCCACTTT. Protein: CASSWDRGNSPLHF.

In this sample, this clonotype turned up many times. The CDR3 loop is CASKVGQHQETQYF. In DNA, the CDR3 is TGTGCCAGCAAAGTGGGACAGCACCAAGAGACCCAGTACTTC. This chain joins TRBV12-3 or TRBV12-4 and TRBJ2-5; TRBD1 agrees at 7 bases. This CDR3 comprises 14 residues. V lost 7 bases to trimming and J lost 0 bases; unmatched junction nucleotides: 5.

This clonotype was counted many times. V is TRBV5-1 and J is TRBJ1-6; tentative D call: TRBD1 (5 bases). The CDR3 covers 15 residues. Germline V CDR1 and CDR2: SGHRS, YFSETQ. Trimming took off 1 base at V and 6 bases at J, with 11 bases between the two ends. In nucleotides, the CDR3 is TGCGCCAGCAGCTTGTCCCTCGGGGGTAATTCACCCCTCCACTTT. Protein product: CASSLSLGGNSPLHF.

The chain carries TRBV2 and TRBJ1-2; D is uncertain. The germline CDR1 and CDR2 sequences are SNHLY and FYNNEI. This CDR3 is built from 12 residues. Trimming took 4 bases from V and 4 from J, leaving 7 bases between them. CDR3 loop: CASSVNFYGYTF. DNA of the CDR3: TGTGCCAGCAGTGTTAACTTCTATGGCTACACCTTC.

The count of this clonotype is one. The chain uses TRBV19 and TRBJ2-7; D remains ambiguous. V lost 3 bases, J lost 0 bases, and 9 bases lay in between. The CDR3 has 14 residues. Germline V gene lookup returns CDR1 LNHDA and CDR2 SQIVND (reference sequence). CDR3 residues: CASSIGRPSYEQYF. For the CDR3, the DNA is TGTGCCAGTAGTATTGGCAGGCCCTCCTACGAGCAGTACTTC. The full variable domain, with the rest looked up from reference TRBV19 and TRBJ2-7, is DGGITQSPKYLFRKEGQNVTLSCEQNLNHDAMYWYRQDPGQGLRLIYYSQIVNDFQKGDIAEGYSVSREKKESFPLTVTSAQKNPTAFYLCASSIGRPSYEQYFGPGTRLTVT.

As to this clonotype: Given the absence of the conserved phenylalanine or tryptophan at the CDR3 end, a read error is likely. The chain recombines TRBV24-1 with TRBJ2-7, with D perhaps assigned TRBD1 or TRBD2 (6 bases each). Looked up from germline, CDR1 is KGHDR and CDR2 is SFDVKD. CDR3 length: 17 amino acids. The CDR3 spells CAASDLEGEFYTYEQYL. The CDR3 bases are TGTGCCGCCAGTGATTTGGAGGGGGAATTCTATACCTACGAGCAGTACCTC.

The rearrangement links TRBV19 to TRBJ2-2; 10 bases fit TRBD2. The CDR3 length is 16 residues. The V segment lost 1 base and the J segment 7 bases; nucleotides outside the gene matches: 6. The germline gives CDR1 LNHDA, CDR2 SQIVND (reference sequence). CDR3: CASSIGASGSVGELFF. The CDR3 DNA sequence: TGTGCCAGTAGTATAGGGGCTAGCGGGAGTGTCGGGGAGCTGTTTTTT.

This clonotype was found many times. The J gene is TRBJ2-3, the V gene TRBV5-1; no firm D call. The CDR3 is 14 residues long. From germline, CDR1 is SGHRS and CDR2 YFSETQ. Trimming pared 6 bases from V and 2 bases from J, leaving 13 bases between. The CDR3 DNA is TGCGCCAGCAAATCCGGGTTGTCCACAGATACGCAGTATTTT. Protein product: CASKSGLSTDTQYF.

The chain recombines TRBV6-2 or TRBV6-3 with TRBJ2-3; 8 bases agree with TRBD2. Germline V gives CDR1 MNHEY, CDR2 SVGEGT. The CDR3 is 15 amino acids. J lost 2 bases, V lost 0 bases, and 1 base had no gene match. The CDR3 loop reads CASSYSAGVTDTQYF. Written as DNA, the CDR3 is TGTGCCAGCAGTTACTCAGCGGGAGTCACAGATACGCAGTATTTT.

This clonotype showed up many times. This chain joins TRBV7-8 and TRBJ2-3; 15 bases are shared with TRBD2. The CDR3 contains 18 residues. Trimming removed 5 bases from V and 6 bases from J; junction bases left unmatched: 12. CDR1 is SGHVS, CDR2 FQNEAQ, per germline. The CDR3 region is CASSLGTSGRPLDDTQYF. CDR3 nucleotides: TGTGCCAGCAGCCTCGGGACTAGCGGGAGGCCCCTAGATGATACGCAGTATTTT.

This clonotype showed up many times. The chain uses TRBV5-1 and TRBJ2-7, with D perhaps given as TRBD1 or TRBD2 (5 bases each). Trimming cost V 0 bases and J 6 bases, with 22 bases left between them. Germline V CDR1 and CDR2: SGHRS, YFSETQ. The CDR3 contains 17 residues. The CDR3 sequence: CASSLVFGDRQGGEQYF. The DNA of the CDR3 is TGCGCCAGCAGCTTGGTATTCGGGGATAGGCAGGGCGGCGAGCAGTACTTC. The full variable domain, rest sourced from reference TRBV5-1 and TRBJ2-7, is KAGVTQTPRYLIKTRGQQVTLSCSPISGHRSVSWYQQTPGQGLQFLFEYFSETQRNKGNFPGRFSGRQFSNSRSEMNVSTLELGDSALYLCASSLVFGDRQGGEQYFGPGTRLTVT.

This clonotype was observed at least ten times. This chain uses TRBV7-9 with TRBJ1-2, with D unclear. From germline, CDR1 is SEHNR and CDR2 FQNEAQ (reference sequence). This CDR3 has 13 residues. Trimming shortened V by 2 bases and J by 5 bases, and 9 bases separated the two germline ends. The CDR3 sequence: CASSLSEGYGYTF. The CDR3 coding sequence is TGTGCCAGCAGCTTAAGTGAAGGGTATGGCTACACCTTC.

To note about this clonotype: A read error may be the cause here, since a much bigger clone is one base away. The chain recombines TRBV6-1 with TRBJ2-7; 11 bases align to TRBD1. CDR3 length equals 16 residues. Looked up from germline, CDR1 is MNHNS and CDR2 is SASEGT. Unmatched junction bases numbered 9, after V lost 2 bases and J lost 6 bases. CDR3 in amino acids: CASSETLGTGGGEQYF. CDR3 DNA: TGTGCCAGCAGTGAAACCCTCGGGACAGGGGGTGGCGAGCAGTACTTC.

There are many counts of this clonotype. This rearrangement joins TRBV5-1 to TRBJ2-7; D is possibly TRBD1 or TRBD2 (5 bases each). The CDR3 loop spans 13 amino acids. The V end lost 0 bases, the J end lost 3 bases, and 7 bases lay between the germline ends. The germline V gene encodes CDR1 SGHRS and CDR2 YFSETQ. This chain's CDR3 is CASSLGGYYEQYF. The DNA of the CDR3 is TGCGCCAGCAGCTTGGGGGGGTACTACGAGCAGTACTTC.

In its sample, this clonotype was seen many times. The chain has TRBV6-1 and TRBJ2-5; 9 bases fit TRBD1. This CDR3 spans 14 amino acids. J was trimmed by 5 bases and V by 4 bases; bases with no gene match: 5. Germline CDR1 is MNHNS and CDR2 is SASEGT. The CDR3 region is CASSAGQGHETQYF. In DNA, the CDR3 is TGTGCCAGCAGTGCTGGACAGGGGCACGAGACCCAGTACTTC.

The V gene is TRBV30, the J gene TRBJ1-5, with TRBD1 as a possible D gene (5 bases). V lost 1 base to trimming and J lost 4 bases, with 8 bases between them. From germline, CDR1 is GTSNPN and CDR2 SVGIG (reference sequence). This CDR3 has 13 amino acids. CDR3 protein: CAWSAGGNQPQHF. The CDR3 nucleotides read TGTGCCTGGAGTGCTGGGGGAAATCAGCCCCAGCATTTT.

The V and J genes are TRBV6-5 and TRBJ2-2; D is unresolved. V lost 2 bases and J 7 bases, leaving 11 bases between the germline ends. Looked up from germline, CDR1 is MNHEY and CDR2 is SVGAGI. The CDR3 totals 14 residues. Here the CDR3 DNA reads TGTGCCAGCAGTTACGAGCCCTTACTCGGGGAGCTGTTTTTT. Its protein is CASSYEPLLGELFF.

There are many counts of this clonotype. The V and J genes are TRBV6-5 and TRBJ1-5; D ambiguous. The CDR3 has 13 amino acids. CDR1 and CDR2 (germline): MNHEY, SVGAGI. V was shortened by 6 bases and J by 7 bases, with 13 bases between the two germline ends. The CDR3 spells CASRREGRQPQHF. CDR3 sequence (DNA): TGTGCCAGCAGACGGGAGGGAAGACAGCCCCAGCATTTT.

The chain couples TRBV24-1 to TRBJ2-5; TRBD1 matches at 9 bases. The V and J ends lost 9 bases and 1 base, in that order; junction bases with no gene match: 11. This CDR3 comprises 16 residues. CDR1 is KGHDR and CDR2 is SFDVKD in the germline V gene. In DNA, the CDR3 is TGTGCCACCCCAGGCGTTACAGGGGGCGGCCAAGAGACCCAGTACTTC. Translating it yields CATPGVTGGGQETQYF.

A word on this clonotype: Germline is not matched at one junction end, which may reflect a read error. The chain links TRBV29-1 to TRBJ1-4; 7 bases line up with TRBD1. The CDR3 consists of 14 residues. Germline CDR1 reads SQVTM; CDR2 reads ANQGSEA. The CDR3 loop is CSIPDRDGGEILFF. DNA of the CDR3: TGCAGCATCCCTGACAGGGATGGAGGAGAAATACTGTTTTTT.

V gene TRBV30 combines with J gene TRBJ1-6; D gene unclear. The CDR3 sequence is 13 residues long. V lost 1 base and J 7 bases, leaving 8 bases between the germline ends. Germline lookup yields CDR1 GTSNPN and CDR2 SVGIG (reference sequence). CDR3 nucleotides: TGTGCCTGGAGTGCATTCAAGAATTCACCCCTCCACTTT. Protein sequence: CAWSAFKNSPLHF.

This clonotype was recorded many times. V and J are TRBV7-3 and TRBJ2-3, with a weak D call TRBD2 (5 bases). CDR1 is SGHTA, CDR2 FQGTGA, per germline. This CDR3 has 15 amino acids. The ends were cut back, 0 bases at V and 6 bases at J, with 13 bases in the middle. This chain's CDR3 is CASSLTPSRGDTQYF. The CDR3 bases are TGTGCCAGCAGCTTAACCCCCTCCCGGGGTGATACGCAGTATTTT.